This record looks at one T cell receptor (beta chain) sequence and its context. Deletions cut 0 bases from V and 3 bases from J, with 5 bases between. Germline V CDR1 and CDR2: LNHNV, YYDKDF (reference sequence). This CDR3 is built from 13 residues. Original analysis: Using reference gene primer amplification, nucleated cell counts were estimated. TCRdb's copy holds only in-frame clones and misses some; the assay was immunoSEQ multiplex PCR. The D gene and trimming were derived from the DNA, and the V and J assignments and clone size from that table. This sample carries about 110,000 clones, 80% to 85% of them seen once, and the ten largest clones take 0.83%. The data originate from a study of blood T cell repertoires in COVID-19. Across the whole study: The samples span acute and convalescent COVID-19 from the United States, Italy and Spain. PBMCs, B-cell-depleted T cells, or T cells provided the cDNA or gDNA that made up the material.

This TCR derives from a woman aged 70 to 79 with acute or convalescent COVID-19. The sequencing sample was made of peripheral blood. The chain carries TRBV15 and TRBJ1-1, with D hard to call. The DNA for the CDR3 is TGTGCCACCAGCAGAGATCAGGACACTGAAGCTTTCTTT. Translating gives CATSRDQDTEAFF. Together with reference TRBV15 and TRBJ1-1, the CDR3 gives the full variable domain: DAMVIQNPRYQVTQFGKPVTLSCSQTLNHNVMYWYQQKSSQAPKLLFHYYDKDFNNEADTPDNFQSRRPNTSFCFLDIRSPGLGDTAMYLCATSRDQDTEAFFGQGTRLTVV.